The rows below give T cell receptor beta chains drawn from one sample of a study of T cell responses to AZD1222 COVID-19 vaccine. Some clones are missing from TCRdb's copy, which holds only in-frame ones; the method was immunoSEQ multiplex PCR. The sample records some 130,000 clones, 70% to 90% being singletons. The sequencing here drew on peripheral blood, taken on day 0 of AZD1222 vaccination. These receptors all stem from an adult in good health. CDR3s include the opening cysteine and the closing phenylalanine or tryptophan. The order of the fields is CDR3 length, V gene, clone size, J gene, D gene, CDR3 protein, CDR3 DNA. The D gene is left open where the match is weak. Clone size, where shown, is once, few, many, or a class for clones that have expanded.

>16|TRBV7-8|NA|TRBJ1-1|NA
CASSLVLGRGASEAFF
TGTGCCAGCAGCTTAGTTTTAGGGAGGGGGGCCTCTGAAGCTTTCTTT
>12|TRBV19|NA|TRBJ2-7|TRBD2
CASTSGRYEQYF
TGTGCCAGTACTAGCGGGAGATACGAGCAGTACTTC
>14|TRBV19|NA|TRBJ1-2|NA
CASTPQGLLYGYTF
TGTGCCAGTACCCCACAGGGATTATTATATGGCTACACCTTC
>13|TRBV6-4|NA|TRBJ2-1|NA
CASSAGTHNEQFF
TGTGCCAGCAGTGCCGGGACTCACAATGAGCAGTTCTTC
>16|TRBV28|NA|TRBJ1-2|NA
CASSFAGPQANYGYTF
TGTGCCAGCAGTTTCGCCGGGCCCCAAGCTAACTATGGCTACACCTTC
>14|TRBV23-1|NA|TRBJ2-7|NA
CASSPRGGPYEQYF
TGCGCCAGCAGTCCTCGGGGCGGACCCTACGAGCAGTACTTC
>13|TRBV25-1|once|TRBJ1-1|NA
CASREGAGKAPFF
TGTGCCAGCAGGGAAGGGGCGGGTAAGGCGCCTTTCTTT
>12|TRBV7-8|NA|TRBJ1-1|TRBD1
CASSQGVLSAFF
TGTGCCAGCAGCCAGGGGGTTTTGAGCGCTTTCTTT
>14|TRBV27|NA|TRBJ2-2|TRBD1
CASSIRQGAGELFF
TGTGCCAGCAGTATCCGACAGGGAGCCGGGGAGCTGTTTTTT
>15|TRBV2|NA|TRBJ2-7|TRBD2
CASNEPGLASYEQYF
TGTGCCAGCAACGAACCAGGACTAGCGAGTTACGAGCAGTACTTC
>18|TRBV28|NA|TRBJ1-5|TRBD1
CASRTDRGARFSNQPQHF
TGTGCCAGCAGGACCGACAGGGGCGCCAGATTTAGCAATCAGCCCCAGCATTTT
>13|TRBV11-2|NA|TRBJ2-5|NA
CASSRRYQETQYF
TGTGCCAGCAGTCGGAGGTACCAAGAGACCCAGTACTTC
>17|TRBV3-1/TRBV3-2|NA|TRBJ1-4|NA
CASKKGVLGPPNEKLFF
TGTGCCAGCAAAAAGGGGGTTTTGGGGCCACCTAATGAAAAACTGTTTTTT
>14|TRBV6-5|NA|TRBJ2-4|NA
CASRDRDGSNIQYF
TGTGCCAGCAGGGATAGGGACGGTAGTAACATTCAGTACTTC
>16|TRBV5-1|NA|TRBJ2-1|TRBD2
CASSLGTSGGSNEQFF
TGCGCCAGCAGCCTTGGCACCAGCGGGGGATCCAATGAGCAGTTCTTC
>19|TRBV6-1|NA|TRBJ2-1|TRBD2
CASSEAPLQLAGRNNEQFF
TGTGCCAGCAGTGAAGCTCCCTTACAACTAGCGGGAAGGAACAATGAGCAGTTCTTC
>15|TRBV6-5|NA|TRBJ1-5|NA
CASTPERRSYQPQHF
TGTGCCAGCACCCCAGAGAGGCGGAGCTATCAGCCCCAGCATTTT
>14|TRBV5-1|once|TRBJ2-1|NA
CASSYLDPLNEQFF
TGCGCCAGCAGCTATTTGGATCCACTCAATGAGCAGTTCTTC
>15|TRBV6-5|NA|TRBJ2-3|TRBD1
CASSRTGGLTDTQYF
TGTGCCAGCAGTAGGACAGGGGGACTCACAGATACGCAGTATTTT
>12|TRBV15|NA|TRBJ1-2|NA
CATSEGGYGYTF
TGTGCCACCAGCGAGGGGGGCTATGGCTACACCTTC
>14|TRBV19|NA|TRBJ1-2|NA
CASSISVGDYGYTF
TGTGCCAGTAGTATCTCGGTCGGGGATTATGGCTACACCTTC
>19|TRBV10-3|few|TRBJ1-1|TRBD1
CAIKEAGQGSFSRNTEAFF
TGTGCCATAAAAGAAGCAGGACAGGGGTCCTTCTCTCGGAACACTGAAGCTTTCTTT
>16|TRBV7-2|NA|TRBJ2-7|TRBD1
CASSNRQGKGVGEQYF
TGTGCCAGCAGCAACCGACAGGGGAAGGGGGTTGGGGAGCAGTACTTC
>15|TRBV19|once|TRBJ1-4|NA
CASKIPGRGPEKLFF
TGTGCCAGCAAAATACCGGGACGGGGGCCTGAAAAACTGTTTTTT
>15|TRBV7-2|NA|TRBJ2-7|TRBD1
CASSPQQGAIYEQYF
TGTGCCAGCAGCCCGCAACAGGGGGCTATCTACGAGCAGTACTTC
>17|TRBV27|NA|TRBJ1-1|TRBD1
CASSSRQGAGMNTEAFF
TGTGCCAGCAGTTCCCGACAGGGGGCGGGAATGAACACTGAAGCTTTCTTT
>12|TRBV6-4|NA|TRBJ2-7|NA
CASRRQVDEQYF
TGTGCCAGCAGACGACAGGTTGACGAGCAGTACTTC
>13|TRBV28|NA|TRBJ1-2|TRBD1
CASRPTGRGGYTF
TGTGCCAGCAGGCCGACAGGGAGGGGTGGCTACACCTTC